This TCR beta chain was recovered during a study of shared clonotypes between healthy human individuals. Findings and limits, study-wide: A reduction in generation probabilities was seen for non-shared clonotypes relative to those shared by all four donors.

Details on this clone: Its antigen is unidentified.

Assay used: immunoSEQ multiplex PCR; TCRdb lists only in-frame clones, some missing. Seen here are about 680,000 clones, under 95% observed once, and the top ten hold more than 20%. CD8 cells classed as naive were CD45RO-negative and positively selected for CCR7, excluding terminally differentiated effector memory CD45RA+ cells. The clonotype was recovered from a man aged 25 to 45 in good health. Sequencing was carried out using naive CD8+ T cells sorted from blood.

The CDR3, as DNA: TGTGCCAGGGAGGACGTAACTAGCACAGATACGCAGTATTTT. It yields the protein CAREDVTSTDTQYF. V and J are TRBV7-9 and TRBJ2-3, with D maybe TRBD2 (5 bases). V shed 9 bases and J shed 0 bases, with 13 bases lying between them. The germline CDR1 and CDR2 sequences are SEHNR and FQNEAQ (reference sequence). This CDR3 is 14 amino acids long.